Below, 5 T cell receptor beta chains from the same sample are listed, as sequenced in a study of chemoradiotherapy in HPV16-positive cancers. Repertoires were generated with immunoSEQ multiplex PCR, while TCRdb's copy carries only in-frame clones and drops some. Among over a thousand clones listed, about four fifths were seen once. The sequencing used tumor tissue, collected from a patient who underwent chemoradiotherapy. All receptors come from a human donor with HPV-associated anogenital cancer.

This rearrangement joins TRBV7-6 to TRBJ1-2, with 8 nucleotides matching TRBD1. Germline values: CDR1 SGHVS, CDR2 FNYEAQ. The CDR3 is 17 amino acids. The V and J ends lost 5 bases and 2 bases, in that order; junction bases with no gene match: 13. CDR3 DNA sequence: TGTGCCAGCAGCCCGACCGGGACAGGTACTAGGAACTATGGCTACACCTTC. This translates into CASSPTGTGTRNYGYTF.

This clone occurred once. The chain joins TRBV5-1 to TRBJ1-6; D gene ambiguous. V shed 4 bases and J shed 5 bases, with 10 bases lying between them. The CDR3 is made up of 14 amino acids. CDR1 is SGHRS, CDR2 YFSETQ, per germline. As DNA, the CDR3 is TGCGCCAGCAGCATTGACACGAATAATTCACCCCTCCACTTT. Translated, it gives CASSIDTNNSPLHF.

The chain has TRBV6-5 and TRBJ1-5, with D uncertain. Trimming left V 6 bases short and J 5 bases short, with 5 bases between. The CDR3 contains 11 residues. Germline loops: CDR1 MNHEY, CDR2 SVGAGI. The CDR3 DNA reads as TGTGCCAGCAGGAGGGATCAGCCCCAGCATTTT. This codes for CASRRDQPQHF.

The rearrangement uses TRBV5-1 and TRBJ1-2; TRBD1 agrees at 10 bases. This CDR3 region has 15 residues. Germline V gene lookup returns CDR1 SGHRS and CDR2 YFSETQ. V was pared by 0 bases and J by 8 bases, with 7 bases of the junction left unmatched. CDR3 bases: TGCGCCAGCAGCTTGGGGGGACAGGGGAAGGGCGGCTACACCTTC. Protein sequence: CASSLGGQGKGGYTF.

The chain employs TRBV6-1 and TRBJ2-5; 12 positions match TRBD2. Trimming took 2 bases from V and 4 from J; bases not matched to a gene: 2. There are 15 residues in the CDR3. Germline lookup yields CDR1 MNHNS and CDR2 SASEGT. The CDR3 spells CASSELAGGPETQYF. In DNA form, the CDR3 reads TGTGCCAGCAGTGAACTAGCGGGAGGGCCAGAGACCCAGTACTTC.